The subject of this entry is one TCR beta chain. These data come from a study of blood T cell repertoires in COVID-19. Study-level background: Samples came from the United States, Italy and Spain, spanning acute and convalescent COVID-19.

Assay: immunoSEQ multiplex PCR; the TCRdb copy retains only in-frame clones and omits some. The sample has 400,000 or so clones; 87% are singletons. This CDR3 is 14 amino acids long. Per the germline V gene, CDR1 is SGHRS and CDR2 is YFSETQ. The V and J ends lost 5 bases and 4 bases respectively, with 16 bases between them. This chain connects TRBV5-1 to TRBJ2-7; possible D gene TRBD1, 5 bases. This sequence originates from a man between 40 and 49 years old in a cohort exposed to, infected with or recovered from COVID-19 (not recorded which). The sequencing input was PBMCs or T cells enriched from blood (not recorded which). CDR3 bases: TGCGCCAGCAGGTTACAGGCATCGAATTACGAGCAGTACTTC. This codes for CASRLQASNYEQYF.